This note documents a single T cell receptor beta chain sequence. Its antigen is not known. Both 60 Vbeta primers and 13 Jbeta primers went into the PCR. Clones were sequenced by immunoSEQ multiplex PCR, and TCRdb holds only the in-frame ones, with some missing. The table includes about 110,000 clones, approximately 78% detected once. This specimen comes from a study of cytomegalovirus exposure and HLA in healthy donors. The study, taken as a whole, reports: Researchers had no immune exposure information except CMV serostatus available.

The V end was cut by 6 bases, the J end by 0 bases, with 12 bases between. Germline V gives CDR1 MNHEY, CDR2 SVGAGI. CDR3 size: 14 residues. This sequence originates from a woman in her 30s in good health and CMV-seronegative. Sequencing used PBMCs. The V call is TRBV6-5, the J call TRBJ2-7; TRBD1 might be the D (6 bases). CDR3 in amino acids: CASRTPGHSYEQYF. As DNA, the CDR3 is TGTGCCAGCAGAACACCGGGACACTCCTACGAGCAGTACTTC.